The T cell receptor beta chain described here comes from a study of CD8 T cells in ankylosing spondylitis. The J segment lost 7 bases and the V segment lost 1 base, leaving 15 bases of the junction unmatched. From germline, CDR1 is SGHAT and CDR2 FQDESV (reference sequence). The CDR3 loop spans 18 amino acids. TCRdb re-called the 5' RACE reads through MiXCR, storing one row per CDR3 protein. The sample includes hundreds of thousands of distinct CDR3 sequences, less than 25% of them seen just once. This receptor was obtained from a female donor with ankylosing spondylitis or in good health (not recorded which). The sequencing sample was made of blood, either unsorted or a sorted T cell fraction (not recorded which). This sequence joins TRBV11-1 and TRBJ2-3; 9 nucleotides agree with TRBD2. In nucleotides, the CDR3 is TGTGCCAGCAGCTTAGTTACCCTAGCGGGACGATCACCCTATACGCAGTATTTT. This encodes CASSLVTLAGRSPYTQYF.